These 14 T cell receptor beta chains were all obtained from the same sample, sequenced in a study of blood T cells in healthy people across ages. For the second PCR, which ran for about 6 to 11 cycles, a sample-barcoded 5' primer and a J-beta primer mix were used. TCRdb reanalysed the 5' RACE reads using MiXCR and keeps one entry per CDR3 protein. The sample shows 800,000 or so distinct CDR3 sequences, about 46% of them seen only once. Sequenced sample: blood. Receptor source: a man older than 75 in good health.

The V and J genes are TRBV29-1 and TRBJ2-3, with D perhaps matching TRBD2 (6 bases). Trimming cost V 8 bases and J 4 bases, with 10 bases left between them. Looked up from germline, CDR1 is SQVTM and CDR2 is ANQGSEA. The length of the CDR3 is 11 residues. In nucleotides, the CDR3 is TGCAGCCCGGGGGACGCAGATACGCAGTATTTT. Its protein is CSPGDADTQYF.

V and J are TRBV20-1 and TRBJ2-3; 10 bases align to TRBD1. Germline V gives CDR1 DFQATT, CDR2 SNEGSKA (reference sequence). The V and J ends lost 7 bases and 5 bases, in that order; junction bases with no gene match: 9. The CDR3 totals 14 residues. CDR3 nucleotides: TGCAGTGGTCGGACAGGGGGGCGGCGAGATACGCAGTATTTT. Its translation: CSGRTGGRRDTQYF.

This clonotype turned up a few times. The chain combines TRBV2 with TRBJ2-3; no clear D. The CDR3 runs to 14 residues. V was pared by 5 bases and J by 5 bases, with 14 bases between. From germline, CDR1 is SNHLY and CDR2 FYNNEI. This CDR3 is CASSNPRVGDTQYF. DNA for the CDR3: TGTGCCAGCAGTAACCCACGGGTTGGAGATACGCAGTATTTT.

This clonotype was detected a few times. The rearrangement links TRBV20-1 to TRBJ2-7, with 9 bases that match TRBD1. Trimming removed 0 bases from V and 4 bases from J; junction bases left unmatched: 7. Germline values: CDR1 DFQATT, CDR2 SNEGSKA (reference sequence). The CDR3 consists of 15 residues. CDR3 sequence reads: CSARDPGQGLYEQYF. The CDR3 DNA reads TGCAGTGCTAGAGACCCGGGACAGGGACTATACGAGCAGTACTTC.

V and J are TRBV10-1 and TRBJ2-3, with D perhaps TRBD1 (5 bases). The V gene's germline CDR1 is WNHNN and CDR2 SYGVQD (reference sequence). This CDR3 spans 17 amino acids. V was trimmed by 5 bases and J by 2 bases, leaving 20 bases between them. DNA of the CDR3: TGCGCCAGCAGTCAGCCTTCTAGGGGTTTGGACACAGATACGCAGTATTTT. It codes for CASSQPSRGLDTDTQYF.

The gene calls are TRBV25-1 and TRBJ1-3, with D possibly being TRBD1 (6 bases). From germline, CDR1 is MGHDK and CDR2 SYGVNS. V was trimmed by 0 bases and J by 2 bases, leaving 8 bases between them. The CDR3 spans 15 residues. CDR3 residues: CASSEYRGPGNTIYF. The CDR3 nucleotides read TGTGCCAGCAGTGAATACCGGGGGCCTGGAAACACCATATATTTT.

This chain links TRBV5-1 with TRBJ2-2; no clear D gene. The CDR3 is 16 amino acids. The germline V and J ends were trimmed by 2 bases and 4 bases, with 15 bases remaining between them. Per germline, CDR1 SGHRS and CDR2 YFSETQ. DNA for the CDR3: TGCGCCAGCAGCTTAAACTCTTTGTCGAGCACCGGGGAGCTGTTTTTT. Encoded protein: CASSLNSLSSTGELFF. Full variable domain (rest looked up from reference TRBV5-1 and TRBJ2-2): KAGVTQTPRYLIKTRGQQVTLSCSPISGHRSVSWYQQTPGQGLQFLFEYFSETQRNKGNFPGRFSGRQFSNSRSEMNVSTLELGDSALYLCASSLNSLSSTGELFFGEGSRLTVL.

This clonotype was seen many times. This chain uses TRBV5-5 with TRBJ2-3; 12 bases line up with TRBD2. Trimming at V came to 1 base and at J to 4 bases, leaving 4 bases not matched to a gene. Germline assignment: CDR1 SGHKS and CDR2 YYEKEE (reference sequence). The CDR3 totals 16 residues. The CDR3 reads CASSLRLAGGADTQYF. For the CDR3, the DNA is TGTGCCAGCAGCTTGAGGCTAGCGGGAGGGGCAGATACGCAGTATTTT.

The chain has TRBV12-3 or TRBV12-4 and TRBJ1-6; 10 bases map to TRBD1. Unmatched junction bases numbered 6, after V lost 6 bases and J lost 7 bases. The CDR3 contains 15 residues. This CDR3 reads CASSSGQGGNSPLHF. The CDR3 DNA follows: TGTGCCAGCAGCTCCGGACAGGGGGGAAATTCACCCCTCCACTTT.

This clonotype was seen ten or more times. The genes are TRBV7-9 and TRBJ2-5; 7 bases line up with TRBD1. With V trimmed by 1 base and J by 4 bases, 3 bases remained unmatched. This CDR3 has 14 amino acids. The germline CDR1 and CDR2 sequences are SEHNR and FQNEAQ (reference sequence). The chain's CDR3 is CASSLGTGRETQYF. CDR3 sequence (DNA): TGTGCCAGCAGCTTAGGGACAGGAAGAGAGACCCAGTACTTC. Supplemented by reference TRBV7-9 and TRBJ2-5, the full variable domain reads DTGVSQNPRHKITKRGQNVTFRCDPISEHNRLYWYRQTLGQGPEFLTYFQNEAQLEKSRLLSDRFSAERPKGSFSTLEIQRTEQGDSAMYLCASSLGTGRETQYFGPGTRLLVL.

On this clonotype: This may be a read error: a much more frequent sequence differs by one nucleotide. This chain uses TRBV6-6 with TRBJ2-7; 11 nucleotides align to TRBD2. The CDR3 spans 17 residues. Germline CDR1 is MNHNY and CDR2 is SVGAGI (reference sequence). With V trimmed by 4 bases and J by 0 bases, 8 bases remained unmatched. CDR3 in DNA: TGTGCCAGCAGTTCCCTCTTAGCGGGAGGGCTCTCCTACGAGCAGTACTTC. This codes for CASSSLLAGGLSYEQYF.

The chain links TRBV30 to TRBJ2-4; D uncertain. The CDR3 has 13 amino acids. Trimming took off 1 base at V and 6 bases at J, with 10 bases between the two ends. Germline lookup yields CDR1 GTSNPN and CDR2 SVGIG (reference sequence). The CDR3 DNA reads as TGTGCCTGGAGTGGAAGCGTTTTAAACATTCAGTACTTC. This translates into CAWSGSVLNIQYF. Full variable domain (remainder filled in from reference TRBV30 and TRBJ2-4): SQTIHQWPATLVQPVGSPLSLECTVEGTSNPNLYWYRQAAGRGLQLLFYSVGIGQISSEVPQNLSASRPQDRQFILSSKKLLLSDSGFYLCAWSGSVLNIQYFGAGTRLSVL.

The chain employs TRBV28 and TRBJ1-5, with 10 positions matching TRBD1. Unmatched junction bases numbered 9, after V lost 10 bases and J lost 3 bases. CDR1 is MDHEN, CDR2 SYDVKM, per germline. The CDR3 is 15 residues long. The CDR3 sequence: CATQDRGPLNQPQHF. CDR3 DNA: TGTGCCACCCAAGACAGGGGGCCACTCAATCAGCCCCAGCATTTT.

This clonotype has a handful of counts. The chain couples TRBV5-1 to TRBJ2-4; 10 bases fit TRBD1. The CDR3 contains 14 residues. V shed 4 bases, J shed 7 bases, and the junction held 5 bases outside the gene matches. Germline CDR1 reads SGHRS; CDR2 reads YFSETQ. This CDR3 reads CASSRGDRGNIQYF. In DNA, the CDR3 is TGCGCCAGCAGCCGGGGGGACAGGGGTAACATTCAGTACTTC.